These 3 T cell receptor beta chains were sequenced from one sample in a study of blood T cell repertoires in COVID-19. Profiled with immunoSEQ multiplex PCR; TCRdb holds only in-frame clones, not every one. The sample yields roughly 150,000 clones, roughly four fifths seen once. Sequencing was carried out using peripheral blood. The receptor source for this set is a human donor with acute or convalescent COVID-19. The donor label of this sample is uncertain.

The genes are TRBV5-8 and TRBJ2-5; 11 bases are shared with TRBD2. Germline V gives CDR1 SGHTS, CDR2 YDEGEE. Losses at the gene ends were 3 bases for V and 2 bases for J; bases not matched to a gene: 3. This CDR3 contains 15 residues. The CDR3, as DNA: TGTGCCAGCAGCTATAGCGGGGGGGTTCAAGAGACCCAGTACTTC. This sequence encodes CASSYSGGVQETQYF.

CDR3 in DNA: TGCGCCAGCAGTCCCGAGGGGGAGATGAACACTGAAGCTTTCTTT. Residues: CASSPEGEMNTEAFF. The J gene is TRBJ1-1, the V gene TRBV5-1, with D perhaps TRBD1 (6 bases). From germline, CDR1 is SGHRS and CDR2 YFSETQ. The CDR3 has 15 residues. V gave up 5 bases and J gave up 0 bases, with 14 bases separating them.

This chain uses TRBV3-1 (or the pseudogene TRBV3-2) with TRBJ1-4, with 7 nucleotides matching TRBD1. Germline values: CDR1 LGHDT, CDR2 YNNKEL (reference sequence). The V gene end was trimmed by 4 bases and the J gene end by 2 bases; junction bases not matched to a gene: 10. The length of the CDR3 is 17 residues. In nucleotides, the CDR3 is TGTGCCAGCAGCCGCGTCCCCACAGGGGCGACTAATGAAAAACTGTTTTTT. Its protein product is CASSRVPTGATNEKLFF.